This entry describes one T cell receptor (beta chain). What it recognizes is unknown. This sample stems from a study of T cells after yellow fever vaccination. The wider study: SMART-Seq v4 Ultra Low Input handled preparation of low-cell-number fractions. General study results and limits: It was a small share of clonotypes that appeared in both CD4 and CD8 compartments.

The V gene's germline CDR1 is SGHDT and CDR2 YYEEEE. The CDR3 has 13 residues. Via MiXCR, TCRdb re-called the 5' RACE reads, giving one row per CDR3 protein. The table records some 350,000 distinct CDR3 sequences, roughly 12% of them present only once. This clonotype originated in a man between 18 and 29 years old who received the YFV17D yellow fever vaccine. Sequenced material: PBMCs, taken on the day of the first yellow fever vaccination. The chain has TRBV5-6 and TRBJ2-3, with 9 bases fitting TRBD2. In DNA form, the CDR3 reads TGTGCGTCGGGACTAGCTTTCACAGATACGCAGTATTTT. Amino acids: CASGLAFTDTQYF. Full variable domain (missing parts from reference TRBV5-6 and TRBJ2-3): DAGVTQSPTHLIKTRGQQVTLRCSPKSGHDTVSWYQQALGQGPQFIFQYYEEEERQRGNFPDRFSGHQFPNYSSELNVNALLLGDSALYLCASGLAFTDTQYFGPGTRLTVL.